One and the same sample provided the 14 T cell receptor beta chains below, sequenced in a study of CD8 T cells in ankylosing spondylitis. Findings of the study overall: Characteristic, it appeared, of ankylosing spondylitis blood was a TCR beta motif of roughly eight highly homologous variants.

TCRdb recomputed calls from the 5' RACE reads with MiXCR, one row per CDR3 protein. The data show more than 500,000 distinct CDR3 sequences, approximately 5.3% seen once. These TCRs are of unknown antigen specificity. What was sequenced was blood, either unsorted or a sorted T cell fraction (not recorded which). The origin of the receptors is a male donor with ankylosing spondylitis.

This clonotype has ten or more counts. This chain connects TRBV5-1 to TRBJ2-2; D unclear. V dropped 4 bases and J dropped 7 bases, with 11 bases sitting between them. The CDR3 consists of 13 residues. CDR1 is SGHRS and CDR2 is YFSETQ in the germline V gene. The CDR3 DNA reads TGCGCCAGCAGCCCGGGTGGCTTCGGGGAGCTGTTTTTT. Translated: CASSPGGFGELFF.

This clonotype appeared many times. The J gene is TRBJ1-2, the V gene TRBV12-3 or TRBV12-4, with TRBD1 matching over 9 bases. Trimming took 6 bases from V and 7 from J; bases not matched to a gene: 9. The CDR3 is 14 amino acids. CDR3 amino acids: CASRDRGSMGGYTF. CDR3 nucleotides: TGTGCCAGCAGAGACAGGGGGAGTATGGGTGGCTACACCTTC.

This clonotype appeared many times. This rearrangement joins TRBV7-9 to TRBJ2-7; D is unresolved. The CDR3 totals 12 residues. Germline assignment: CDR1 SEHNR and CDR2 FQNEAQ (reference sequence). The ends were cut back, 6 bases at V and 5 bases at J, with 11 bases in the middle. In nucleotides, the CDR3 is TGTGCCAGCAGAGTTGGCAGTGACGAGCAGTACTTC. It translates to CASRVGSDEQYF.

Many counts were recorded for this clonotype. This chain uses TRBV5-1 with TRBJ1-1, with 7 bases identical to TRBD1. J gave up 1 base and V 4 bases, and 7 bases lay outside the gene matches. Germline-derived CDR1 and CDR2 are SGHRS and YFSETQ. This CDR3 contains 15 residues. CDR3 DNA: TGCGCCAGCAGCCGGAGGTGGACAGGGAACACTGAAGCTTTCTTT. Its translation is CASSRRWTGNTEAFF.

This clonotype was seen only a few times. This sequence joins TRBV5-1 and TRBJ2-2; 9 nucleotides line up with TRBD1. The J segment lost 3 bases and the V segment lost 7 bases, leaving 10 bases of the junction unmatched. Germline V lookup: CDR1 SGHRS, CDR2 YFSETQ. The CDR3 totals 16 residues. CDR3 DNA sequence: TGCGCCAGCTATCCTTTACAGGGGGCTTACACCGGGGAGCTGTTTTTT. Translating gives CASYPLQGAYTGELFF.

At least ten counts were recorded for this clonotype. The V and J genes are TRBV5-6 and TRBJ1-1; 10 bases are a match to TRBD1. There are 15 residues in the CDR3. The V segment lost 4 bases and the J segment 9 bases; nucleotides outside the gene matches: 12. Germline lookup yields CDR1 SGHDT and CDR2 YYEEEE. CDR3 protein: CASSKKWDRGQKAFF. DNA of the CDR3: TGTGCCAGCAGCAAAAAATGGGACAGGGGACAGAAAGCTTTCTTT.

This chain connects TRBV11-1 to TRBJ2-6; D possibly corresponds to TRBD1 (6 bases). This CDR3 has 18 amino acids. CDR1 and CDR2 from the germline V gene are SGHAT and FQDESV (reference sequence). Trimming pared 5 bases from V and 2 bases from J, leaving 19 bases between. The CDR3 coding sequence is TGTGCCAGCAGCAACAGGGTCCCCCGAGGCACTGGGGCCAACGTCCTGACTTTC. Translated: CASSNRVPRGTGANVLTF.

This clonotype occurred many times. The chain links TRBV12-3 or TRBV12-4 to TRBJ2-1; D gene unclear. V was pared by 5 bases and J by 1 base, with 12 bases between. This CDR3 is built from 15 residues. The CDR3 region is CASSPVAGSYNEQFF. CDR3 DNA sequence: TGTGCCAGCAGTCCCGTAGCTGGGTCCTACAATGAGCAGTTCTTC.

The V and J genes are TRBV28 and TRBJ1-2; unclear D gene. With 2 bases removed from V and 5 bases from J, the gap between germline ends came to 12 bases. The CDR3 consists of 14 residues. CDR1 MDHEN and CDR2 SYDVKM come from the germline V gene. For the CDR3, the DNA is TGTGCCAGCAGTTTACGGGGTCTCAGATATGGCTACACCTTC. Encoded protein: CASSLRGLRYGYTF.

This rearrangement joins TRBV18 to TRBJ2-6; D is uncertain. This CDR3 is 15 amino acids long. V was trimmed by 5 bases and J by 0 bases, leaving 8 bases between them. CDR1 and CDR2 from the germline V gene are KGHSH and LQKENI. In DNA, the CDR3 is TGTGCCAGCTCAGAACAGTTCTCTGGGGCCAACGTCCTGACTTTC. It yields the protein CASSEQFSGANVLTF.

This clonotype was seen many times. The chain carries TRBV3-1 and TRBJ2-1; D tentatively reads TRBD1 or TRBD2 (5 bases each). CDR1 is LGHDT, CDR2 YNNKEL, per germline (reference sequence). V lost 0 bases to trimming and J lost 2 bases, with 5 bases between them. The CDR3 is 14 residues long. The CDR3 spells CASSQEGAYNEQFF. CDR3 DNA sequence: TGTGCCAGCAGCCAAGAGGGGGCCTACAATGAGCAGTTCTTC.

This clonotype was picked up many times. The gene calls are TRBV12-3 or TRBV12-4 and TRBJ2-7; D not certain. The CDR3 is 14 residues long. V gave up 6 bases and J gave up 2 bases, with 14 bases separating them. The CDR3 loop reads CASSRGTRTYEQYF. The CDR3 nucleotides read TGTGCCAGCAGCCGCGGAACCAGAACCTACGAGCAGTACTTC.

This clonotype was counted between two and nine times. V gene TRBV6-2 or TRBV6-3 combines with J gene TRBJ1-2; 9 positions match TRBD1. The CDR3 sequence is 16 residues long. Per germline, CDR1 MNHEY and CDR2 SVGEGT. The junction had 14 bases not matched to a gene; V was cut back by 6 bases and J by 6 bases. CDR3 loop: CASRTRNTGGRDGYTF. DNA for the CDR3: TGTGCCAGCAGGACCCGGAACACAGGGGGCCGGGATGGCTACACCTTC.

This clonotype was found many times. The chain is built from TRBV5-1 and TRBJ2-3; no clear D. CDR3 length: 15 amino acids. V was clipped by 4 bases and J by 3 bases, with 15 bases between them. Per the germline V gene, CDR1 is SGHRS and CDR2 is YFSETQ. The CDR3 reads CASSASGVETDTQYF. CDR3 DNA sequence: TGCGCCAGCAGCGCCAGTGGGGTTGAGACAGATACGCAGTATTTT.